This TCR beta chain was profiled in a study of T cell repertoires in cytomegalovirus infection. Study details: CMV epitopes that were recently identified and HLA-C-restricted were used alongside well-studied HLA-B-restricted ones. Public TCR beta signatures indicated both CMV infection and matching HLA type.

This clonotype has just a few counts. Antigen unknown. TCRdb analysed the reads with MiXCR anew, one entry per CDR3 protein. The table lists 800,000 to 950,000 distinct CDR3 sequences, approximately 32% of them singletons. Per germline, CDR1 MNHEY and CDR2 SMNVEV (reference sequence). The CDR3 has 15 amino acids. J lost 4 bases, V lost 4 bases, and 6 bases had no gene match. The study, taken as a whole, reports: Summed frequency of shared TCR beta families picked out CMV carriers who also had the relevant HLA.

The gene calls are TRBV27 and TRBJ2-2; 7 nucleotides line up with TRBD2. The material was cultured CD8+ T cells from PBMCs, obtained from culture after CMV antigen stimulation. This TCR derives from a human donor in good health (CMV status not recorded). Some clones in this sample may be carry-over from other donors' samples. CDR3 in amino acids: CASSSDRLATGELFF. The CDR3 nucleotides read TGTGCCAGCAGTTCCGACCGACTAGCCACCGGGGAGCTGTTTTTT.